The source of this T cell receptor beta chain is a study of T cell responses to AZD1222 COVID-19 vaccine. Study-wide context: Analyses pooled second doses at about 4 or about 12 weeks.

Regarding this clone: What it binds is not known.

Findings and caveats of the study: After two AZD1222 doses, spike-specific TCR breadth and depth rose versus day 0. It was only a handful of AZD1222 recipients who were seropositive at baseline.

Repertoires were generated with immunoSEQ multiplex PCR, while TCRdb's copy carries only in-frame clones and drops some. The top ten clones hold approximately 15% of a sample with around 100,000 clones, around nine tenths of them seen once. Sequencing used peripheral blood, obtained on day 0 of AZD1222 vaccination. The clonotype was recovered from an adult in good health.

The CDR3 here is CASSESRNQPQHF. CDR3 bases: TGTGCCAGTAGTGAGTCGAGAAATCAGCCCCAGCATTTT. The chain couples TRBV19 to TRBJ1-5, with D hard to call. The CDR3 consists of 13 residues. Trimming took off 5 bases at V and 4 bases at J, with 9 bases between the two ends. CDR1 is LNHDA, CDR2 SQIVND, per germline (reference sequence). Supplemented by reference TRBV19 and TRBJ1-5, the full variable domain reads DGGITQSPKYLFRKEGQNVTLSCEQNLNHDAMYWYRQDPGQGLRLIYYSQIVNDFQKGDIAEGYSVSREKKESFPLTVTSAQKNPTAFYLCASSESRNQPQHFGDGTRLSIL.